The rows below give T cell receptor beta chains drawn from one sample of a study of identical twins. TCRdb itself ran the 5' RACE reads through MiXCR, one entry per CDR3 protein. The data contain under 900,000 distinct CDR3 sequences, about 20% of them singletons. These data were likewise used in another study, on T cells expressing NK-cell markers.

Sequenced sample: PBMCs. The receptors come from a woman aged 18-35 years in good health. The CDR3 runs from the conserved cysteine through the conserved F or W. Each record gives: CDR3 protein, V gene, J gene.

CASSLDTYTEAFF	TRBV12-3/TRBV12-4	TRBJ1-1
CAISNGQGRTEAFF	TRBV10-3	TRBJ1-1
CASSPSSPVSYNEQFF	TRBV5-1	TRBJ2-1
CAIKGQRSSYEQYF	TRBV10-3	TRBJ2-7
CASGGALEAFF	TRBV12-3/TRBV12-4	TRBJ1-1
CASSLDGRGPSETQYF	TRBV5-1	TRBJ2-5
CASSFTLNGYTF	TRBV12-3/TRBV12-4	TRBJ1-2
CATSDLGQGQQYF	TRBV24-1	TRBJ2-7
CASSVAASGGVGELFF	TRBV9	TRBJ2-2
CASRRTGAGEQYF	TRBV6-1	TRBJ2-7
CSADRGRTYEQYF	TRBV20-1	TRBJ2-7
CSAPTSVKNTGELFF	TRBV20-1	TRBJ2-2
CASSELNSYNSPLHF	TRBV6-4	TRBJ1-6
CASSQTSGRSYEQYF	TRBV27	TRBJ2-7
CSASVRGGRNEQFF	TRBV20-1	TRBJ2-1
CASSYGLAGRLTYNEQFF	TRBV6-2/TRBV6-3	TRBJ2-1
CASSLAPGTTTYEQYF	TRBV7-9	TRBJ2-7
CSASHRVNHEQYF	TRBV20-1	TRBJ2-7
CSASGPGLANPSYEQYF	TRBV20-1	TRBJ2-7
CANKSEQFF	TRBV6-5	TRBJ2-1
CASRGTGGNQPQHF	TRBV2	TRBJ1-5
CASSQDVRTGDTGELFF	TRBV3-1	TRBJ2-2
CASSLRHEQFF	TRBV7-2	TRBJ2-1